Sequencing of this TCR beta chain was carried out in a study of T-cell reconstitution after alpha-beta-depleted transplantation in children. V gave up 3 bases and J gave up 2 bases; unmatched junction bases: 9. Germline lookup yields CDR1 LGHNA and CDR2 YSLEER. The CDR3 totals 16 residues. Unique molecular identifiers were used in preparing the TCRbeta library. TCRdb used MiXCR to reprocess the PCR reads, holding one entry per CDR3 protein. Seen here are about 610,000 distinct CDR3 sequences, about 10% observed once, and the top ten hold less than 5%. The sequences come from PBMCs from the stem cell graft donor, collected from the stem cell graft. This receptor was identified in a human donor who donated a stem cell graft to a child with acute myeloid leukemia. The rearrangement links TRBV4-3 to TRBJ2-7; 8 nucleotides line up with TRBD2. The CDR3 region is CASSQGGLAGPYEQYF. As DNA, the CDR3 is TGCGCCAGCAGCCAGGGGGGGCTAGCGGGCCCCTACGAGCAGTACTTC.